This passage covers 23 T cell receptor beta chains from one sample sequenced in a study of blood T cell repertoires in COVID-19. Sequencing was performed with immunoSEQ multiplex PCR; in TCRdb, only in-frame clones are kept and a portion is missing. The profile shows around 300,000 clones, around 90% of them singletons. The specimen sequenced was peripheral blood. The receptors stem from a middle-aged woman who had recovered from COVID-19.

A few counts support this clone. The J gene is TRBJ1-3, the V gene TRBV7-9; D may be TRBD1 (5 bases). The CDR3 has 17 amino acids. Per germline, CDR1 SEHNR and CDR2 FQNEAQ (reference sequence). Deletions cut 1 base from V and 0 bases from J, with 13 bases between. CDR3 nucleotide sequence: TGTGCCAGCAGCTTAGTTCCCCAACAGGTCTCTGGAAACACCATATATTTT. Encoded protein: CASSLVPQQVSGNTIYF.

This chain uses TRBV27 with TRBJ2-5, with 14 bases aligning to TRBD2. The CDR3 covers 18 residues. V dropped 6 bases and J dropped 0; count of bases not matched to a gene: 9. Germline V gene lookup returns CDR1 MNHEY and CDR2 SMNVEV (reference sequence). As DNA, the CDR3 is TGTGCCAGCAGCTGGGGGACTAGCGGGGGTGGGTACCAAGAGACCCAGTACTTC. This translates into CASSWGTSGGGYQETQYF.

The chain recombines TRBV5-5 with TRBJ2-3; tentative D call: TRBD1 (5 bases). The V gene's germline CDR1 is SGHKS and CDR2 YYEKEE (reference sequence). V shed 0 bases and J shed 0 bases, with 11 bases lying between them. This CDR3 is 16 amino acids long. CDR3 region: CASSLVVQVSTDTQYF. The CDR3 coding sequence is TGTGCCAGCAGCTTGGTTGTACAGGTTAGCACAGATACGCAGTATTTT. The full variable domain, rest sourced from reference TRBV5-5 and TRBJ2-3, is DAGVTQSPTHLIKTRGQQVTLRCSPISGHKSVSWYQQVLGQGPQFIFQYYEKEERGRGNFPDRFSARQFPNYSSELNVNALLLGDSALYLCASSLVVQVSTDTQYFGPGTRLTVL.

This chain connects TRBV5-1 to TRBJ2-5, with D maybe TRBD2 (5 bases). CDR3 size: 14 residues. V was clipped by 4 bases and J by 0 bases, with 10 bases between them. Per the germline V gene, CDR1 is SGHRS and CDR2 is YFSETQ. CDR3 bases: TGCGCCAGCAGCACCGGACTTCACCAAGAGACCCAGTACTTC. This gives the protein CASSTGLHQETQYF.

The rearrangement uses TRBV11-3 and TRBJ2-2; 9 bases map to TRBD2. V shed 3 bases, J shed 6 bases, and the junction held 11 bases outside the gene matches. This CDR3 comprises 17 residues. Per germline, CDR1 SGHNT and CDR2 YENEEA. The CDR3 region has the DNA TGTGCCAGCAGCTTTGGCGGGAGGGCCCTCTTAGCCGGGGAGCTGTTTTTT. Its protein is CASSFGGRALLAGELFF.

Worth noting for this clone: Because the CDR3's place on the DNA is in doubt, the DNA is left out and the CDR3 is given as listed by TCRdb. The gene calls are TRBV19 and TRBJ2-2; TRBD2, as called in the table, went unchecked against the DNA. The CDR3 is 15 residues long, counting both termini. Germline CDR1 is LNHDA and CDR2 is SQIVND (reference sequence). CDR3 sequence: CASTSEGPVTGELFF.

The gene calls are TRBV30 and TRBJ2-5; a possible D gene is TRBD2 (5 bases). The germline V and J ends were trimmed by 0 bases and 2 bases, with 7 bases remaining between them. The CDR3 consists of 13 residues. The V gene's germline CDR1 is GTSNPN and CDR2 SVGIG (reference sequence). As DNA, the CDR3 is TGTGCCTGGAGTGTACGGGGACAAGAGACCCAGTACTTC. Translated, it gives CAWSVRGQETQYF.

The gene calls are TRBV6-2 or TRBV6-3 and TRBJ2-1; 9 nucleotides agree with TRBD2. CDR1 is MNHEY and CDR2 is SVGEGT in the germline V gene. The CDR3 consists of 15 residues. The V segment lost 2 bases and the J segment 8 bases; nucleotides outside the gene matches: 7. The CDR3 nucleotides are TGTGCCAGCAGTTACCCCGCGGGAGGGGGGGATGAGCAGTTCTTC. It yields the protein CASSYPAGGGDEQFF.

This chain uses TRBV27 with TRBJ1-3, with D possibly matching TRBD1 (6 bases). This CDR3 is built from 14 residues. Per germline, CDR1 MNHEY and CDR2 SMNVEV (reference sequence). V lost 6 bases and J 3 bases, leaving 12 bases between the germline ends. As DNA, the CDR3 is TGTGCCAGCAGACCAGACAGGTTTGGAAACACCATATATTTT. Amino acids: CASRPDRFGNTIYF.

A note on this clone: At one of its ends the junction is not consistent with the germline gene, which may arise from a read error. The CDR3 region has the DNA TGTGCCACCAGTTTATTCGGGACAGGGGGGACCCAGTACTTC. This codes for CATSLFGTGGTQYF. V gene TRBV27 combines with J gene TRBJ2-5; 11 nucleotides agree with TRBD1. Germline V gene data show CDR1 as MNHEY and CDR2 as SMNVEV (reference sequence). The CDR3 runs 14 residues.

CDR3 loop: CASSYQGANQHF. The CDR3 region has the DNA TGTGCCAGCAGTTACCAGGGCGCTAACCAGCATTTT. The chain couples TRBV6-2 or TRBV6-3 to TRBJ1-5, with D possibly matching TRBD1 (5 bases). Germline CDR1 is MNHEY and CDR2 is SVGEGT. V lost 2 bases to trimming and J lost 12 bases, with 11 bases between them. The CDR3 totals 12 residues.

The gene calls are TRBV10-3 and TRBJ2-3; D is possibly TRBD2 (6 bases). Per germline, CDR1 ENHRY and CDR2 SYGVKD. The CDR3 contains 14 residues. Trimming removed 4 bases at V and 3 bases at J, with 11 bases between. The CDR3 reads CAISGRDLTDTQYF. The CDR3 coding sequence is TGTGCCATCAGTGGCCGGGACTTGACAGATACGCAGTATTTT.

Details on this clone: Other DNA sequences in the sample encode the same CDR3. V gene TRBV28 combines with J gene TRBJ2-1; D is ambiguous. The CDR3 is 11 residues long. V lost 5 bases and J 4 bases, leaving 3 bases between the germline ends. Looked up from germline, CDR1 is MDHEN and CDR2 is SYDVKM. The CDR3: CASSPYNEQFF. CDR3 nucleotide sequence: TGTGCCAGCAGTCCATACAATGAGCAGTTCTTC.

The chain has TRBV30 and TRBJ2-7; D not certain. Between the trimmed V and J ends, which lost 2 bases and 1 base, there was a span of 9 bases. CDR3 length: 13 residues. The germline V gene has CDR1 GTSNPN and CDR2 SVGIG (reference sequence). Here the CDR3 DNA reads TGTGCCTGGAGTCACTCAGGATCCTACGAGCAGTACTTC. Residues: CAWSHSGSYEQYF.

The chain is built from TRBV2 and TRBJ1-2; 7 bases match TRBD1. The germline V gene has CDR1 SNHLY and CDR2 FYNNEI. This CDR3 has 15 amino acids. With 0 bases clipped from V and 6 bases from J, the junction kept 7 bases outside the gene matches. As DNA, the CDR3 is TGTGCCAGCAGTGAAGCTATGGACAGGTACGATGGCTACACCTTC. This translates into CASSEAMDRYDGYTF.

This sequence joins TRBV5-5 and TRBJ1-2; unclear D gene. Germline loops: CDR1 SGHKS, CDR2 YYEKEE (reference sequence). CDR3 size: 14 residues. Trimming cost V 3 bases and J 4 bases, with 13 bases left between them. The DNA of the CDR3 is TGTGCCAGCAGCTCGTCAGGTACAATCTATGGCTACACCTTC. This codes for CASSSSGTIYGYTF.

Only one count was recorded for this clone. CDR3 coding DNA: TGTGCCAGCAGCGCGTCCGGGACTACGAACACCGGGGAGCTGTTTTTT. Its translation: CASSASGTTNTGELFF. The chain carries TRBV11-2 and TRBJ2-2, with 7 bases fitting TRBD2. The V and J ends lost 5 bases and 0 bases, in that order; junction bases with no gene match: 6. The CDR3 sequence is 16 residues long. Germline CDR1 is SGHAT and CDR2 is FQNNGV.

V usage is TRBV21-1 and J usage is TRBJ1-4. TRBV21-1 is given as a pseudogene. This CDR3 has 14 amino acids. CDR3 sequence reads: CASMRVSTNEKLFF. CDR3 DNA sequence: TGTGCCAGCATGAGGGTTTCGACTAATGAAAAACTGTTTTTT.

The rearrangement links TRBV28 to TRBJ2-2; no clear D. The CDR3 has 12 amino acids. CDR1 and CDR2 (germline): MDHEN, SYDVKM. V was clipped by 1 base and J by 5 bases, with 2 bases between them. This CDR3 is CASSLSTGELFF. Written as DNA, the CDR3 is TGTGCCAGCAGTTTATCAACCGGGGAGCTGTTTTTT.

The count of this clone is one. Other nucleotide sequences in the sample specify the same CDR3. This chain links TRBV28 with TRBJ2-7; possibly TRBD1 for D (5 bases). This CDR3 has 12 amino acids. Trimming shortened V by 2 bases and J by 3 bases, and 5 bases separated the two germline ends. CDR1 MDHEN and CDR2 SYDVKM come from the germline V gene. As DNA, the CDR3 is TGTGCCAGCAGTTTACAGGGCTACGAGCAGTACTTC. It translates to CASSLQGYEQYF.

This clone was detected once. This rearrangement joins TRBV11-3 to TRBJ2-5; 9 nucleotides align to TRBD2. V was pared by 8 bases and J by 5 bases, with 12 bases of the junction left unmatched. The CDR3 has 15 amino acids. The germline gives CDR1 SGHNT, CDR2 YENEEA. Written as DNA, the CDR3 is TGTGCCAGCTCCAGCGGGGGACTAGCCTCCGAGACCCAGTACTTC. Translation: CASSSGGLASETQYF.

Here the CDR3 reads CASRPNTGANTEAFF. CDR3 in DNA: TGTGCCAGCAGGCCAAATACAGGGGCGAACACTGAAGCTTTCTTT. J is TRBJ1-1 and V is TRBV6-4, with TRBD1 matching 7 bases. This CDR3 is 15 amino acids long. Germline V gives CDR1 MRHNA, CDR2 SNTAGT. V was pared by 6 bases and J by 1 base, with 8 bases of the junction left unmatched.

V usage is TRBV6-5 and J usage is TRBJ2-1; no firm D call. Germline-derived CDR1 and CDR2 are MNHEY and SVGAGI. The CDR3 totals 13 residues. The V and J ends lost 6 bases and 4 bases respectively, with 10 bases between them. The CDR3 spells CASRFLGYNEQFF. CDR3 in DNA: TGTGCCAGCAGATTCCTAGGTTACAATGAGCAGTTCTTC.